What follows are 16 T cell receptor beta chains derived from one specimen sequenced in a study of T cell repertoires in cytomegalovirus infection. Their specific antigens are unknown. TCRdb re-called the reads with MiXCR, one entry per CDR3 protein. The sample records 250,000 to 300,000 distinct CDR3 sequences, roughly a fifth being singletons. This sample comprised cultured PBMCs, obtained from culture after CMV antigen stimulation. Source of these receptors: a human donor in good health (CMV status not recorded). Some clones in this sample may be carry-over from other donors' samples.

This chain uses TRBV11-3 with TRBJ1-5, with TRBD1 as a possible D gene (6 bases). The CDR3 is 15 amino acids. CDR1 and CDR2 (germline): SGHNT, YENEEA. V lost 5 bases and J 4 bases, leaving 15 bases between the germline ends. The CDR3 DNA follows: TGTGCCAGCAGCCAAGAGGGACACAAAAATCAGCCCCAGCATTTT. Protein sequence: CASSQEGHKNQPQHF.

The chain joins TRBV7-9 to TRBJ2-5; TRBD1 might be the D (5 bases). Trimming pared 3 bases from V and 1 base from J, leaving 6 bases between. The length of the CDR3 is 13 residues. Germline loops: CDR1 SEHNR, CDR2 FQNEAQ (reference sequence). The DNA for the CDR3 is TGTGCCAGCAGCTTCGACAGCCAAGAGACCCAGTACTTC. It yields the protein CASSFDSQETQYF.

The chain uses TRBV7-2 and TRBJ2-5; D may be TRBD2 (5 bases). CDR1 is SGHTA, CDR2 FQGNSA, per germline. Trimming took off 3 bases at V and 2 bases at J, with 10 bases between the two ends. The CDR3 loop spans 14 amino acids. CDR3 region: CASSFNGMQETQYF. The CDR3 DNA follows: TGTGCCAGCAGCTTTAACGGGATGCAAGAGACCCAGTACTTC.

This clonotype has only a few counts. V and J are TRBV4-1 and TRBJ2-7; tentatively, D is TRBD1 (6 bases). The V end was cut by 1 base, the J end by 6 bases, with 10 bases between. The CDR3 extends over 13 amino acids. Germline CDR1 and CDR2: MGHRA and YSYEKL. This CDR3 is CASSQALRGEQYF. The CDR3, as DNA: TGCGCCAGCAGCCAAGCCCTCAGGGGCGAGCAGTACTTC.

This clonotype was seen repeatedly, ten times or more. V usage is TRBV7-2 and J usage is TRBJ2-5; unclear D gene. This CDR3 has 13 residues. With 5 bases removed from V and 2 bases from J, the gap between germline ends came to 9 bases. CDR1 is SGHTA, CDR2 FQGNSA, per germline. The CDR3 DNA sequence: TGTGCCAGCAGCCTAATAACGCAAGAGACCCAGTACTTC. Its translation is CASSLITQETQYF.

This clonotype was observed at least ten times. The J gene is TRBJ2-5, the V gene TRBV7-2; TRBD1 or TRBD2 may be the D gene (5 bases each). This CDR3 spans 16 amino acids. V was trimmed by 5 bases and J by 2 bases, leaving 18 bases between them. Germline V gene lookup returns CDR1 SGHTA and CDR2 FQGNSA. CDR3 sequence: CASSRDGTRPQETQYF. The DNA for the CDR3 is TGTGCCAGCAGCAGAGACGGGACGAGGCCACAAGAGACCCAGTACTTC.

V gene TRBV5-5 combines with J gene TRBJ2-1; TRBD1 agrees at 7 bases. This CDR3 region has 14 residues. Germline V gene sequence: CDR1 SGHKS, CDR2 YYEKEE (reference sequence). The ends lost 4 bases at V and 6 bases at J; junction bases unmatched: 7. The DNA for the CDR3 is TGTGCCAGCAGCCGAACGACAGGGTCCAATGAGCAGTTCTTC. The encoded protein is CASSRTTGSNEQFF.

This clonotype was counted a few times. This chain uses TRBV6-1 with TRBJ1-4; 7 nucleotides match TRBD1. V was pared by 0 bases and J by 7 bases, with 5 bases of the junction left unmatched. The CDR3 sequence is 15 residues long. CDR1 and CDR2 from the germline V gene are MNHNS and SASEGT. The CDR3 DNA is TGTGCCAGCAGTGAAGCTCACAGGGGCCGTGAAAAACTGTTTTTT. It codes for CASSEAHRGREKLFF.

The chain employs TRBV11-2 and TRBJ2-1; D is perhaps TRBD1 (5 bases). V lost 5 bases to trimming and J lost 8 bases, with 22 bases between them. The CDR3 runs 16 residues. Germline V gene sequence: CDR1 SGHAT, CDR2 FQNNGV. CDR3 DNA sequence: TGTGCCAGCAGCCCGACCCGGACACTCAAGGCGGATGAGCAGTTCTTC. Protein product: CASSPTRTLKADEQFF.

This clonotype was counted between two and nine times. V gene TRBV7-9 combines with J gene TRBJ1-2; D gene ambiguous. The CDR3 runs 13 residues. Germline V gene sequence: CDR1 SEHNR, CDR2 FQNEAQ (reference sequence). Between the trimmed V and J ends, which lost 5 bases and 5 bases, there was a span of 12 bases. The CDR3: CASSTPAVYGYTF. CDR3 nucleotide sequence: TGTGCCAGCAGCACCCCGGCGGTTTATGGCTACACCTTC.

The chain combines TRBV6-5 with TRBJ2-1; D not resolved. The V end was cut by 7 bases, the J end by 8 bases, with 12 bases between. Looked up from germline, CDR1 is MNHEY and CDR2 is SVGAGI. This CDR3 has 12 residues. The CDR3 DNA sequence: TGTGCCAGCACTTCCGACTGGGATGAGCAGTTCTTC. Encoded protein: CASTSDWDEQFF.

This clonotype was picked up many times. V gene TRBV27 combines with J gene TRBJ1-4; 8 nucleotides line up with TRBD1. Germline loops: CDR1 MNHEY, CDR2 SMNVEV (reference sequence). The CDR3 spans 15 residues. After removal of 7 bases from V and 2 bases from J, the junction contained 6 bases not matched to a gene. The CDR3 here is CASKNRDRTNEKLFF. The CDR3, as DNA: TGTGCCAGCAAGAACAGGGACAGGACTAATGAAAAACTGTTTTTT.

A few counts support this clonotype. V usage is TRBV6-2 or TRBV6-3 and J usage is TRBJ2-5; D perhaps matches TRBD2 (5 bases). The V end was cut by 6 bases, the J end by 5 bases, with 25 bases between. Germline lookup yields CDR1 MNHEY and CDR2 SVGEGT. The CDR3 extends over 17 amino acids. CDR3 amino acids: CASSPFGISPNSETQYF. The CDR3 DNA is TGTGCCAGCAGCCCCTTCGGGATCAGCCCAAACAGCGAGACCCAGTACTTC.

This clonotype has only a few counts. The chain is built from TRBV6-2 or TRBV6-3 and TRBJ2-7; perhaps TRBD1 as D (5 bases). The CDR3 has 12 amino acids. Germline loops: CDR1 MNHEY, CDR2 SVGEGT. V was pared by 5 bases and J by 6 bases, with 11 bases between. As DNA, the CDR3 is TGTGCCAGCAGTACCAGGGTGTTCGAGCAGTACGTC. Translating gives CASSTRVFEQYV.

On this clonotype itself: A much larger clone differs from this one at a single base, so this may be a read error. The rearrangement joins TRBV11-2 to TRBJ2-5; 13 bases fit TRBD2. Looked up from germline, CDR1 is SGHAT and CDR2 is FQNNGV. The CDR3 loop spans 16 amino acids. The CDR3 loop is CASSIGTSGNQQTQYF. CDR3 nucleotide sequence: TGTGCCAGCAGCATAGGGACTAGCGGGAACCAACAGACCCAGTACTTC. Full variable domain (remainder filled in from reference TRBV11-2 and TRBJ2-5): EAGVAQSPRYKIIEKRQSVAFWCNPISGHATLYWYQQILGQGPKLLIQFQNNGVVDDSQLPKDRFSAERLKGVDSTLKIQPAKLEDSAVYLCASSIGTSGNQQTQYFGPGTRLLVL.

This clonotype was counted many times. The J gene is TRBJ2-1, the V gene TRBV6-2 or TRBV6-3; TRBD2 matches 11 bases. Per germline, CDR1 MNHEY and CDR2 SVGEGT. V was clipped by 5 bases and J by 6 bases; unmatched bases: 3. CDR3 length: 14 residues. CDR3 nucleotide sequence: TGTGCCAGCAGTATACTAGCGGGAGTCAATGAGCAGTTCTTC. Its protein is CASSILAGVNEQFF.